The clone carrying this T cell receptor (beta chain) has a count of ten or more. Antigen unknown. The CDR3 is 12 residues long. Trimming stripped 5 bases from V and 5 bases from J, with 8 bases between. TCRdb re-called the RT-PCR reads with MiXCR, one entry per CDR3 protein. The data hold about 700,000 distinct CDR3 sequences, with 14% observed a single time. The data belong to a study of response to subunit inactivated influenza vaccine. Overall study findings and caveats: Authors suggested few new T cells are recruited by each seasonal influenza vaccination.

The clonotype was recovered from a man aged 50 or older who received an inactivated influenza vaccine. The sequencing used PBMCs from blood, collected about 14 days before vaccination. V usage is TRBV12-3 or TRBV12-4 and J usage is TRBJ2-3; D gene unclear. The CDR3 region is CASSHNKDTQYF. The DNA for the CDR3 is TGTGCCAGCAGTCATAATAAAGATACGCAGTATTTT.